The subject of this entry is one TCR beta chain. This CDR3 is built from 14 residues. With 1 base removed from V and 2 bases from J, the gap between germline ends came to 9 bases. Germline assignment: CDR1 SGHDT and CDR2 YYEEEE. On sorted subsets, replicate PCRs used 150 to 250 ng DNA, or 31,000 or so T cell genomes. The authors' processing: Filtering of immunoSEQ junctional sequences could not match full-length read filtering. Sequencing used immunoSEQ multiplex PCR; TCRdb keeps in-frame clones, though not all of them. Clone size and the V and J calls come from that table; the DNA yielded D and trimming. The table records millions of clones, about 95% of them present only once. The data are from a study of shared clonotypes between healthy human individuals. Study overall: With ages of 18 to 49, the donors were two women and a few men.

Positive CCR7 selection of CD45RO-negative cells yielded the naive CD8 cells, and terminally differentiated effector memory CD45RA+ cells were excluded. The chain uses TRBV5-6 and TRBJ1-2; D might be TRBD1 (6 bases). This receptor was identified in a man aged 18 to 35 in good health. The source material was naive CD8+ T cells sorted from blood. The CDR3 DNA is TGTGCCAGCAGCTTGAGGACAGTCAACTATGGCTACACCTTC. Translated, it gives CASSLRTVNYGYTF.